Listed below are T cell receptor beta chains from one sample, sequenced in a study of T cell responses to AZD1222 COVID-19 vaccine. Assay used: immunoSEQ multiplex PCR; TCRdb lists only in-frame clones, some missing. The sample holds 180,000 or so clones, approximately 90% seen once. Sequences were derived from peripheral blood, sampled 28 days after the second AZD1222 dose. The origin of the receptors is an adult who received the AZD1222 COVID-19 vaccine. CDR3s include the opening cysteine and the closing phenylalanine or tryptophan. D genes are given only for firm matches. Some rows mark clone size as missing; the rest say once, few, many or name a class of expanded clone.

size	D	V	J	CDR3	DNA
few	NA	TRBV12-3/TRBV12-4	TRBJ2-3	CASSVTGPDTQYF	TGTGCCAGCAGTGTCACGGGTCCAGATACGCAGTATTTT
once	NA	TRBV5-6	TRBJ1-1	CASRSDRNTEAFF	TGTGCCAGCAGGTCGGACAGGAACACTGAAGCTTTCTTT
NA	NA	TRBV4-2	TRBJ2-1	CASSQDSQSLGIRDYNEQFF	TGTGCCAGCAGCCAAGATTCGCAAAGCCTCGGGATACGAGACTACAATGAGCAGTTCTTC
once	NA	TRBV10-2	TRBJ1-1	CASSLQGNTEAFF	TGCGCCAGCAGCCTACAGGGAAACACTGAAGCTTTCTTT
NA	NA	TRBV28	TRBJ1-2	CASSFRGYGYTF	TGTGCCAGCAGTTTCAGGGGCTATGGCTACACCTTC
NA	NA	TRBV27	TRBJ2-7	CASSIYLCEQYF	TGTGCCAGCAGTATTTATCTATGCGAGCAGTACTTC
NA	NA	TRBV11-2	TRBJ2-1	CASSPLLGAPYNEQFF	TGTGCCAGCAGCCCCCTGCTGGGGGCCCCCTACAATGAGCAGTTCTTC
NA	NA	TRBV6-2/TRBV6-3	TRBJ1-5	CASSRPVGRSRVNQPQHF	TGTGCCAGCAGTCGGCCTGTTGGCCGGAGCAGGGTAAATCAGCCCCAGCATTTT
NA	TRBD2	TRBV24-1	TRBJ2-1	CATSDFSREAYNEQFF	TGTGCCACCAGTGATTTTTCGCGGGAGGCCTACAATGAGCAGTTCTTC
NA	NA	TRBV3-1/TRBV3-2	TRBJ2-7	CASSQDHSSYEQYF	TGTGCCAGCAGCCAAGACCACTCATCCTACGAGCAGTACTTC
NA	TRBD2	TRBV3-1/TRBV3-2	TRBJ2-1	CASSQDPAGGLANEQFF	TGTGCCAGCAGCCAAGATCCAGCGGGGGGGCTGGCGAATGAGCAGTTCTTC
NA	NA	TRBV7-2	TRBJ2-2	CASSSRRDLKGAGELFF	TGTGCCAGCAGCTCCAGACGGGACTTAAAGGGGGCCGGGGAGCTGTTTTTT
NA	NA	TRBV10-1	TRBJ1-1	CASSESLGLNAEAFF	TGCGCCAGCAGTGAGTCGTTGGGGCTGAACGCTGAAGCTTTCTTT